The 23 T cell receptor beta chains listed next were all sequenced from one sample in a study of blood T cell repertoires in COVID-19. Clones were read by immunoSEQ multiplex PCR, and TCRdb kept only the in-frame ones, dropping some. The sample has fewer than 300,000 clones, approximately 77% seen once; the top ten hold roughly 3.1%. Material: peripheral blood. These receptor sequences come from a woman between 18 and 29 years old with acute or convalescent COVID-19.

The chain links TRBV2 to TRBJ1-2, with 8 bases matching TRBD1. This CDR3 comprises 17 residues. V was clipped by 6 bases and J by 8 bases; unmatched bases: 20. Looked up from germline, CDR1 is SNHLY and CDR2 is FYNNEI. The CDR3 region has the DNA TGTGCCAGCAGAGAATCGGCACTCCGGGACAGGAGGTTGGGCTACACCTTC. Translating gives CASRESALRDRRLGYTF.

The chain recombines TRBV19 with TRBJ2-5; 10 bases map to TRBD2. The germline V gene encodes CDR1 LNHDA and CDR2 SQIVND (reference sequence). V dropped 6 bases and J dropped 4; count of bases not matched to a gene: 5. There are 14 residues in the CDR3. CDR3 in DNA: TGTGCCAGTAGCGTAAGCGGGAGGGGAGAGACCCAGTACTTC. It codes for CASSVSGRGETQYF.

The chain recombines TRBV19 with TRBJ2-7, with 7 bases fitting TRBD1. There are 16 residues in the CDR3. CDR1 LNHDA and CDR2 SQIVND come from the germline V gene (reference sequence). Germline trimming cut 5 bases from V and 3 bases from J; bases unmatched to any gene: 13. As DNA, the CDR3 is TGTGCCAGTAGTCCTCCAGGGACAGCCGAAATCTACGAGCAGTACTTC. It translates to CASSPPGTAEIYEQYF.

The chain is built from TRBV28 and TRBJ1-2; TRBD1 might be the D (5 bases). The V gene's germline CDR1 is MDHEN and CDR2 SYDVKM. Trimming removed 9 bases from V and 8 bases from J, with 22 bases in between. This CDR3 has 14 residues. This CDR3 is CASCLGQGSYGYTF. In DNA, the CDR3 is TGTGCCAGTTGTTTGGGCCAGGGAAGTTACGGCTACACCTTC.

V is TRBV29-1 and J is TRBJ2-2; tentatively, D is TRBD2 (7 bases). From germline, CDR1 is SQVTM and CDR2 ANQGSEA. Trimming shortened V by 7 bases and J by 6 bases, and 18 bases separated the two germline ends. The CDR3 extends over 14 amino acids. The CDR3 here is CSAQPTGRAGELFF. The CDR3 DNA follows: TGCAGCGCCCAACCTACAGGGAGGGCCGGGGAGCTGTTTTTT.

The chain couples TRBV29-1 to TRBJ2-3, with D perhaps TRBD2 (6 bases). The CDR3 contains 11 residues. Trimming pared 4 bases from V and 9 bases from J, leaving 11 bases between. The germline V gene encodes CDR1 SQVTM and CDR2 ANQGSEA. In nucleotides, the CDR3 is TGCAGCGTTGTTGGGGAGGACACGCAGTATTTT. Protein: CSVVGEDTQYF.

The V and J genes are TRBV9 and TRBJ1-3, with TRBD1 identical over 7 bases. V dropped 0 bases and J dropped 4; count of bases not matched to a gene: 4. CDR3 length: 15 residues. CDR1 is SGDLS, CDR2 YYNGEE, per germline. The CDR3 region has the DNA TGTGCCAGCAGCGTAGACAGGGGCGAGGGAAACACCATATATTTT. This gives the protein CASSVDRGEGNTIYF.

The chain has TRBV13 and TRBJ2-6; 8 bases agree with TRBD2. This CDR3 has 18 amino acids. J lost 0 bases, V lost 3 bases, and 7 bases had no gene match. In germline, CDR1 is PRHDT, CDR2 FYEKMQ (reference sequence). CDR3 nucleotides: TGTGCCAGCAGCTTTCTGAGCGGGGGCGCCTCTGGGGCCAACGTCCTGACTTTC. This translates into CASSFLSGGASGANVLTF.

V is TRBV5-1 and J is TRBJ2-3, with 8 bases matching TRBD2. The V gene's germline CDR1 is SGHRS and CDR2 YFSETQ. The CDR3 length is 14 residues. V was clipped by 0 bases and J by 5 bases; unmatched bases: 2. The CDR3 sequence: CASSLAAGVDTQYF. CDR3 DNA sequence: TGCGCCAGCAGCTTGGCAGCGGGAGTAGATACGCAGTATTTT.

This clone has only a few counts. V is TRBV5-5 and J is TRBJ2-5, with D possibly being TRBD2 (6 bases). V lost 4 bases, J lost 4 bases, and 14 bases lay in between. Germline CDR1 SGHKS, CDR2 YYEKEE (reference sequence). This CDR3 comprises 14 residues. CDR3 DNA sequence: TGTGCCAGCAGCCGACTAGGAGCCGGAGAGACCCAGTACTTC. Protein: CASSRLGAGETQYF.

This chain connects TRBV11-3 to TRBJ2-2; a weak D match, TRBD1 (6 bases). The germline CDR1 and CDR2 sequences are SGHNT and YENEEA. V lost 4 bases and J lost 4, with 10 bases in between. The CDR3 is made up of 14 amino acids. CDR3 amino acids: CASSSWTATGELFF. In nucleotides, the CDR3 is TGTGCCAGCAGCTCGTGGACAGCCACCGGGGAGCTGTTTTTT.

This clone was observed a few times. This sequence joins TRBV20-1 and TRBJ2-3; 7 bases align to TRBD1. V was clipped by 6 bases and J by 13 bases; unmatched bases: 10. There are 11 residues in the CDR3. CDR1 and CDR2 (germline): DFQATT, SNEGSKA (reference sequence). CDR3 sequence reads: CSAPGTVLEYF. DNA of the CDR3: TGCAGTGCCCCGGGGACAGTATTGGAGTATTTT.

In its sample, this clone was seen once. This chain connects TRBV3-1 (or the pseudogene TRBV3-2) to TRBJ2-7, with a weak D call TRBD2 (7 bases). The CDR3 consists of 20 residues. The V gene lost 1 base and the J gene lost 1 base, with 26 bases spanning the gap. The germline CDR1 and CDR2 sequences are LGHDT and YNNKEL (reference sequence). In DNA, the CDR3 is TGTGCCAGCAGCCAAGTGAATTCAGGGGTGTTCCGGGAGGTTTCCTACGAGCAGTACTTC. Residues: CASSQVNSGVFREVSYEQYF.

The CDR3 bases are TGTGCCAGCAGCCATGGGACTAGCGGAAGACAAGAGACCCAGTACTTC. Translated, it gives CASSHGTSGRQETQYF. V and J are TRBV3-1 (or the pseudogene TRBV3-2) and TRBJ2-5, with 11 bases lining up with TRBD2. There are 16 residues in the CDR3. The germline gives CDR1 LGHDT, CDR2 YNNKEL (reference sequence). The V segment lost 3 bases and the J segment 2 bases; nucleotides outside the gene matches: 5.

The V gene is TRBV30, the J gene TRBJ2-7; 10 bases line up with TRBD2. The CDR3 sequence is 15 residues long. The J segment lost 4 bases and the V segment lost 4 bases, leaving 10 bases of the junction unmatched. Germline V gene data show CDR1 as GTSNPN and CDR2 as SVGIG (reference sequence). The CDR3 DNA reads TGTGCCTGGAACGGGGGGCTAGCGGGAGTTTACGAGCAGTACTTC. Amino acids: CAWNGGLAGVYEQYF.

The chain's CDR3 is CASSAGRNTGELFF. The DNA for the CDR3 is TGTGCCAGCAGCGCAGGGCGGAACACCGGGGAGCTGTTTTTT. This sequence joins TRBV7-9 and TRBJ2-2; D perhaps matches TRBD1 (5 bases). V was shortened by 5 bases and J by 1 base, with 8 bases between the two germline ends. The CDR3 extends over 14 amino acids. Germline lookup yields CDR1 SEHNR and CDR2 FQNEAQ (reference sequence).

This chain links TRBV6-8 with TRBJ2-7; 9 bases are a match to TRBD1. This CDR3 comprises 17 residues. V dropped 0 bases and J dropped 1; count of bases not matched to a gene: 7. CDR1 is MNHGY and CDR2 is SAAAGT in the germline V gene. The CDR3 DNA is TGTGCCAGCAGTTACTCGCTAGGACAGGGGAGGTCCTACGAGCAGTACTTC. Protein sequence: CASSYSLGQGRSYEQYF.

In its sample, this clone was seen a few times. The chain is built from TRBV5-6 and TRBJ2-7; 10 bases agree with TRBD2. Trimming at V came to 0 bases and at J to 3 bases, leaving 3 bases not matched to a gene. The CDR3 consists of 15 residues. Per the germline V gene, CDR1 is SGHDT and CDR2 is YYEEEE. CDR3 DNA sequence: TGTGCCAGCAGCTTGGACCCTAGCGGGGGCTACGAGCAGTACTTC. Residues: CASSLDPSGGYEQYF.

The chain carries TRBV2 and TRBJ2-7, with 9 bases identical to TRBD2. The CDR3 covers 19 residues. Per the germline V gene, CDR1 is SNHLY and CDR2 is FYNNEI. The V and J ends lost 6 bases and 0 bases, in that order; junction bases with no gene match: 18. CDR3 amino acids: CASSPIAGDTYTRSYEQYF. In DNA form, the CDR3 reads TGTGCCAGCAGCCCCATAGCGGGAGATACCTATACCCGCTCCTACGAGCAGTACTTC.

This clone showed up just once. The chain employs TRBV5-1 and TRBJ2-1; TRBD2 is a possible D gene (5 bases). The CDR3 covers 15 residues. The ends were cut back, 2 bases at V and 5 bases at J, with 14 bases in the middle. The V gene's germline CDR1 is SGHRS and CDR2 YFSETQ. Written as DNA, the CDR3 is TGCGCCAGCAGCTTAAGCGGTATACCCCACAATGAGCAGTTCTTC. Translating gives CASSLSGIPHNEQFF.

The rearrangement joins TRBV27 to TRBJ2-3; 10 bases match TRBD1. The V gene's germline CDR1 is MNHEY and CDR2 SMNVEV (reference sequence). With V trimmed by 1 base and J by 5 bases, 9 bases remained unmatched. This CDR3 comprises 17 residues. This chain's CDR3 is CASSLYRGTGVGDTQYF. CDR3 nucleotides: TGTGCCAGCAGTTTATACCGCGGGACAGGGGTTGGAGATACGCAGTATTTT.

The V call is TRBV6-1, the J call TRBJ2-5; tentative D call: TRBD1 (5 bases). The CDR3 sequence is 15 residues long. Germline V gene lookup returns CDR1 MNHNS and CDR2 SASEGT. V shed 1 base and J shed 4 bases, with 13 bases lying between them. CDR3 DNA sequence: TGTGCCAGCAGTGAAGTGGCAGGGCGTCGAGAGACCCAGTACTTC. This gives the protein CASSEVAGRRETQYF.

V and J are TRBV27 and TRBJ2-2, with 8 bases that match TRBD1. The V and J ends lost 5 bases and 10 bases, in that order; junction bases with no gene match: 15. The CDR3 has 16 residues. The germline V gene encodes CDR1 MNHEY and CDR2 SMNVEV (reference sequence). CDR3 sequence (DNA): TGTGCCAGCAGTGAATATGGGGGCAGGGGGCTAGTGGAGCTGTTTTTT. Translated: CASSEYGGRGLVELFF.